Listed here is a single T cell receptor (beta chain). Its antigen is unknown. A J-beta primer mix and a sample-barcoded 5' primer were used in a second PCR of about 7 to 12 cycles. TCRdb processed the 5' RACE reads anew with MiXCR; each CDR3 protein has one entry. The sample includes about 900,000 distinct CDR3 sequences, roughly 43% of them seen just once. The source of the sample is a study of blood T cells in healthy people across ages. Study-level points and caveats: Older individuals had lower TCR beta diversity per million T cells (the decline was roughly linear). Long-lived donors had more naive CD4+ cells and higher diversity than aged donors.

Trimming left V 3 bases short and J 4 bases short, with 3 bases between. The V gene's germline CDR1 is KGHDR and CDR2 SFDVKD. This CDR3 region has 12 residues. The TCR comes from a young man in good health. The source material was blood. The chain recombines TRBV24-1 with TRBJ2-1; D unclear. CDR3 nucleotides: TGTGCCACCAGTGATCTGTACAATGAGCAGTTCTTC. Protein sequence: CATSDLYNEQFF.